The entry below gives a single T cell receptor (beta chain) sequence along with its context. Its target is unknown. RNA was extracted with the RNeasy kit, and a quantity of 0.5 to 1 ug was reverse transcribed using random hexamers. MiXCR was run by TCRdb on the immunoSEQ multiplex PCR reads, yielding one entry per CDR3 protein. The profile shows around 81,000 distinct CDR3 sequences, around 94% of them singletons. This specimen belongs to a study of CD8 T cells in Susac syndrome. Study-level results: Susac-specific public clones were found in both the total CD8+ and the CD8+ TEMRA repertoires, with approximately 16 in the former and several in the latter.

Germline CDR1 LGHDT, CDR2 YNNKEL (reference sequence). The germline V and J ends were trimmed by 5 bases and 1 base, with 11 bases remaining between them. The CDR3 loop spans 14 amino acids. TEMRA cells were FACS-enriched, while CD8+ and CD4+ T cells were negatively isolated. The source material was CD8+ T cells from PBMCs. V gene TRBV3-1 combines with J gene TRBJ1-2; D may be TRBD1 (6 bases). The sequence came from a human donor with Susac syndrome. CDR3 protein: CASSLQGLNYGYTF. CDR3 bases: TGTGCCAGCAGCTTACAGGGTCTTAACTATGGCTACACCTTC. The whole variable domain, filled in from reference TRBV3-1 and TRBJ1-2, reads DTAVSQTPKYLVTQMGNDKSIKCEQNLGHDTMYWYKQDSKKFLKIMFSYNNKELIINETVPNRFSPKSPDKAHLNLHINSLELGDSAVYFCASSLQGLNYGYTFGSGTRLTVV.